This is a list of T cell receptor beta chains from one sample in a study of OX40 agonist ivuxolimab in advanced cancers. Clones were read by immunoSEQ multiplex PCR, and TCRdb kept only the in-frame ones, dropping some. The profile shows 40,000 to 60,000 clones, around 84% of them singletons. Sequenced here: CD4+ or CD8+ T cells sorted from blood, sampled in a trial of the OX40 agonist ivuxolimab. The origin of the receptors is an adult with an advanced solid tumor such as melanoma, head and neck, liver or kidney cancer. Each CDR3 is given with its conserved first and last residue. A D gene is named only where the DNA matches it firmly. Clone size is not always given. Where it is, it says once, few, many or a class for expanded clones.

clone_size,d_call,j_call,v_call,cdr3_nt,cdr3_aa
NA,NA,TRBJ2-4,TRBV2,TGTGCCAGCACCGCAACCCCCCTAGCTTACATTCAGTACTTC,CASTATPLAYIQYF
once,TRBD1,TRBJ1-5,TRBV7-2,TGTGCCAGCAGCTTAGAAGGCGACAGGGGTCAGCCCCAGCATTTT,CASSLEGDRGQPQHF
NA,NA,TRBJ2-5,TRBV5-4,TGTGCCAGCAGCTCCACAGGGATTCAAGAGACCCAGTACTTC,CASSSTGIQETQYF
NA,NA,TRBJ2-1,TRBV7-9,TGTGCCAGCATGCATCGGGAGTCCTACAATGAGCAGTTCTTC,CASMHRESYNEQFF
NA,NA,TRBJ2-3,TRBV6-4,TGTGCCAGCAGTGACTCGAGCCTAGGTGTAGTAGATACGCAGTATTTT,CASSDSSLGVVDTQYF
NA,NA,TRBJ1-1,TRBV28,TGTGCCAGCAGTTCCGAACTCCTTCAAGCTTTCTTT,CASSSELLQAFF
NA,NA,TRBJ2-1,TRBV5-1,TGCGCCAGCAGCTTGGGCGGGTCTGCGGGCAATGAGCAGTTCTTC,CASSLGGSAGNEQFF
NA,NA,TRBJ1-5,TRBV6-5,TGTGCCAGCAGTTACTCACAGGGCTTCAATCAGCCCCAGCATTTT,CASSYSQGFNQPQHF
NA,NA,TRBJ2-7,TRBV5-4,TGTGCCAGCAGCTTGGAAATAGGGAGGAGCGAGCAGTACTTC,CASSLEIGRSEQYF
few,NA,TRBJ1-5,TRBV5-6,TGTGCCAGCAGCTCTACTAGCAATCAGCCCCAGCATTTT,CASSSTSNQPQHF
once,NA,TRBJ2-1,TRBV14,TGTGCCAGCAGCCAGGGCAATGAGCAGTTCTTC,CASSQGNEQFF
once,NA,TRBJ2-3,TRBV30,TGTGCCTGGCAGCGGAGCACAGATACGCAGTATTTT,CAWQRSTDTQYF
NA,NA,TRBJ1-1,TRBV7-9,TGTGCCAGCAGCCTCGCCGCGACAGCAAATGAAGCTTTCTTT,CASSLAATANEAFF
NA,NA,TRBJ2-5,TRBV19,TGTGCCAGTAGTAGTTCGGGGGAGACCCAGTACTTC,CASSSSGETQYF
NA,NA,TRBJ2-5,TRBV27,TGTGCCAGCAGCCCACAGGGAAAAGAGACCCAGTACTTC,CASSPQGKETQYF
NA,NA,TRBJ2-7,TRBV29-1,TGCAGCGTTGAATCTCCATCCTACGAGCAGTACTTC,CSVESPSYEQYF
few,NA,TRBJ2-7,TRBV4-3,TGCGCCAGCAGCCAAGATTGGGGAAGGCAATCTCAGCAGTACTTC,CASSQDWGRQSQQYF
NA,NA,TRBJ2-5,TRBV28,TGTGCCAGCAGCGGGGGAGTGGTCCTACCCCACTTC,CASSGGVVLPHF
NA,TRBD1,TRBJ2-5,TRBV5-1,TGCGCCAGCAGTAACAGGGGAGCGGAGACCCAGTACTTC,CASSNRGAETQYF
once,NA,TRBJ2-2,TRBV11-1,TGTGCCAGCAGCCGAAGGGGAGGGGGCGCCGGCACCGGGGAGCTGTTTTTT,CASSRRGGGAGTGELFF
NA,NA,TRBJ1-2,TRBV15,TGTGCCACCAGCAGAGACGGGGATGGCGGCTACACCTTC,CATSRDGDGGYTF
NA,NA,TRBJ2-1,TRBV9,TGTGCCAGCAGCGTATCCGGGAGTAAAGACTACAATGAGCAGTTCTTC,CASSVSGSKDYNEQFF
once,NA,TRBJ2-5,TRBV4-3,TGCGCCAGCAGCCAAGAGGAGCGTGAGACCCAGTACTTC,CASSQEERETQYF
NA,NA,TRBJ2-7,TRBV19,TGTGCCAGTAGCCCCCCCGCCACAGGGTATAACGAGCAGTACTTC,CASSPPATGYNEQYF
NA,NA,TRBJ1-3,TRBV7-9,TGTGCCAGCAGCTTAGGCCGGGACACGACTGGAAACACCATATATTTT,CASSLGRDTTGNTIYF
NA,NA,TRBJ2-1,TRBV18,TGTGCCAGCTCACCACGGTCCGAACAGGGTTCCTACAATGAGCAGTTCTTC,CASSPRSEQGSYNEQFF
NA,NA,TRBJ2-7,TRBV29-1,TGCAGCGTAAAGGAGGGTTTGGCCTACGAGCAGTACTTC,CSVKEGLAYEQYF
NA,NA,TRBJ2-5,TRBV7-9,TGTGCCAGCAGCTTAAGTGGCAGCCAAGAGACCCAGTACTTC,CASSLSGSQETQYF
NA,NA,TRBJ2-3,TRBV28,TGTGCCAGCAGTTTTCGAGGCACAGATACGCAGTATTTT,CASSFRGTDTQYF
once,TRBD2,TRBJ2-1,TRBV4-1,TGCGCCAGCAGCCAGGAAGTGACTAGCCCCTACAATGAGCAGTTCTTC,CASSQEVTSPYNEQFF
NA,NA,TRBJ2-7,TRBV27,TGTGCCAGCAGTTTGAACTCGATCTACTACGAGCAGTACTTC,CASSLNSIYYEQYF
medium-sized,TRBD2,TRBJ2-6,TRBV7-9,TGTGCCAGCAGCGCCTGGACTAGCTTAAACTCTGGGGCCAACGTCCTGACTTTC,CASSAWTSLNSGANVLTF
NA,NA,TRBJ2-3,TRBV27,TGTGCCAGCAGTTTTGGTGGTCCCCCTAGCACAGATACGCAGTATTTT,CASSFGGPPSTDTQYF
NA,NA,TRBJ2-4,TRBV19,TGTGCCAGTAGTACACAGCAGATGTCAGCCAAAAACATTCAGTACTTC,CASSTQQMSAKNIQYF
NA,TRBD1,TRBJ2-7,TRBV2,TGTGCCAGCCAGGGACAGGGGAGGTCGGACGAGCAGTACTTC,CASQGQGRSDEQYF
NA,TRBD2,TRBJ2-3,TRBV30,TGTGCCTGGAGTCAGTGGCTAGCGGGATCTAGAGATACGCAGTATTTT,CAWSQWLAGSRDTQYF
NA,NA,TRBJ1-1,TRBV15,TGTGCCACCAGCGAAGGAGGGGGGAACACTGAAGCTTTCTTT,CATSEGGGNTEAFF
once,NA,TRBJ1-5,TRBV28,TGTGCCAGCAGTTTATCAGGGAAAAATCAGCCCCAGCATTTT,CASSLSGKNQPQHF
NA,TRBD2,TRBJ2-3,TRBV7-3,TGTGCCAGCAGCGCCCGACTAGCGGAAACGCAGTATTTT,CASSARLAETQYF
NA,NA,TRBJ2-3,TRBV11-3,TGTGCCAGCAGCTTAGAAGCGCGGGATACGCAGTATTTT,CASSLEARDTQYF
NA,NA,TRBJ1-1,TRBV5-5,TGTGCCAGCACCTTAGGGTTGAACACTGAAGCTTTCTTT,CASTLGLNTEAFF
NA,NA,TRBJ1-2,TRBV28,TGTGCCAGCAGACAGGGACACTATGGCTACACCTTC,CASRQGHYGYTF
NA,NA,TRBJ1-4,TRBV7-2,TGTGCCAGCAGCTTAGCTGGGGGGCGCGTTAATGAAAAACTGTTTTTT,CASSLAGGRVNEKLFF
NA,TRBD1,TRBJ2-7,TRBV19,TGTGCCAGTAGTTCCGGGACAGGGTACTACGAGCAGTACTTC,CASSSGTGYYEQYF
NA,NA,TRBJ2-3,TRBV4-2,TGTGCCAGCAGTCACAGGCAGGACTCTAGAAGCACAGATACGCAGTATTTT,CASSHRQDSRSTDTQYF
NA,TRBD2,TRBJ2-3,TRBV5-4,TGTGCCAGCAGCATCACCGGGACTAGGAGGGTCACAGATACGCAGTATTTT,CASSITGTRRVTDTQYF